These 27 T cell receptor beta chains share one sample of origin, sequenced in a study of cytomegalovirus exposure and HLA in healthy donors. A multiplex PCR was run with 60 Vbeta primers and 13 Jbeta primers. Assay used: immunoSEQ multiplex PCR; TCRdb lists only in-frame clones, some missing. The repertoire holds roughly 160,000 clones, with roughly 80% as singletons. Sequences were obtained from PBMCs. These receptors were obtained from a man aged 35-49 years in good health and CMV-seronegative.

This chain joins TRBV5-5 and TRBJ2-7; the D gene is possibly TRBD1 (6 bases). The CDR3 is 15 amino acids. The V gene's germline CDR1 is SGHKS and CDR2 YYEKEE (reference sequence). The germline V and J ends were trimmed by 4 bases and 6 bases, with 20 bases remaining between them. As DNA, the CDR3 is TGTGCCAGCAGCCGAATACTAACAGGGCCAATCGAGCAGTACTTC. It specifies CASSRILTGPIEQYF.

The CDR3 protein is CASSLPTGIDPLEQYF. The CDR3 DNA is TGTGCCAGCAGCTTGCCGACAGGGATCGATCCCCTAGAGCAGTACTTC. The chain couples TRBV5-6 to TRBJ2-7; 7 bases align to TRBD1. CDR1 SGHDT and CDR2 YYEEEE come from the germline V gene. V dropped 1 base and J dropped 7; count of bases not matched to a gene: 14. The CDR3 is made up of 16 amino acids.

The chain employs TRBV7-9 and TRBJ1-6; 7 bases are a match to TRBD1. The junction had 6 bases not matched to a gene; V was cut back by 1 base and J by 15 bases. This CDR3 is built from 13 residues. Germline V CDR1 and CDR2: SEHNR, FQNEAQ (reference sequence). The CDR3 loop reads CASSLEGASGLHF. In nucleotides, the CDR3 is TGTGCCAGCAGCTTAGAGGGGGCTTCAGGCCTCCACTTT. Filled out from reference TRBV7-9 and TRBJ1-6, the complete variable domain reads DTGVSQNPRHKITKRGQNVTFRCDPISEHNRLYWYRQTLGQGPEFLTYFQNEAQLEKSRLLSDRFSAERPKGSFSTLEIQRTEQGDSAMYLCASSLEGASGLHFGNGTRLTVT.

The rearrangement joins TRBV19 to TRBJ1-2; unclear D gene. V lost 7 bases to trimming and J lost 4 bases, with 7 bases between them. This CDR3 is built from 11 residues. The germline V gene has CDR1 LNHDA and CDR2 SQIVND (reference sequence). CDR3: CASIDSYGYTF. CDR3 nucleotides: TGTGCCAGTATCGACTCCTATGGCTACACCTTC. The full variable domain, in which reference TRBV19 and TRBJ1-2 provide the parts outside the CDR3, is DGGITQSPKYLFRKEGQNVTLSCEQNLNHDAMYWYRQDPGQGLRLIYYSQIVNDFQKGDIAEGYSVSREKKESFPLTVTSAQKNPTAFYLCASIDSYGYTFGSGTRLTVV.

This chain links TRBV5-5 with TRBJ2-6, with D perhaps TRBD2 (5 bases). The length of the CDR3 is 15 residues. Deletions cut 5 bases from V and 5 bases from J, with 14 bases between. Germline values: CDR1 SGHKS, CDR2 YYEKEE (reference sequence). In DNA form, the CDR3 reads TGTGCCAGCAGTTTTAACGGGGTTTGGGCCAACGTCCTGACTTTC. Its translation: CASSFNGVWANVLTF.

This chain links TRBV29-1 with TRBJ2-2; D is possibly TRBD1 (5 bases). Germline CDR1 SQVTM, CDR2 ANQGSEA. This CDR3 comprises 12 residues. V was pared by 4 bases and J by 6 bases, with 9 bases between. CDR3: CSVAGFPGELFF. The CDR3 DNA reads TGCAGCGTTGCAGGGTTTCCCGGGGAGCTGTTTTTT.

The CDR3 loop reads CASSPGVRGTNNEQFF. CDR3 in DNA: TGTGCCAGTAGTCCGGGCGTGCGGGGTACGAACAATGAGCAGTTCTTC. V and J are TRBV19 and TRBJ2-1; D might be TRBD2 (6 bases). There are 16 residues in the CDR3. Trimming took off 5 bases at V and 5 bases at J, with 19 bases between the two ends. Germline CDR1 LNHDA, CDR2 SQIVND (reference sequence). The variable domain in full, completed from reference TRBV19 and TRBJ2-1, reads DGGITQSPKYLFRKEGQNVTLSCEQNLNHDAMYWYRQDPGQGLRLIYYSQIVNDFQKGDIAEGYSVSREKKESFPLTVTSAQKNPTAFYLCASSPGVRGTNNEQFFGPGTRLTVL.

This CDR3 is CSVEDRRLAGGLGNEQFF. In nucleotides, the CDR3 is TGCAGCGTTGAAGATCGCCGACTAGCGGGGGGCCTGGGGAATGAGCAGTTCTTC. The chain combines TRBV29-1 with TRBJ2-1; 13 positions agree with TRBD2. V lost 0 bases and J lost 7; bases outside the gene matches: 12. Germline CDR1 is SQVTM and CDR2 is ANQGSEA. The CDR3 length is 18 residues.

The chain employs TRBV9 and TRBJ2-3; 7 positions match TRBD2. The CDR3 runs to 16 residues. Unmatched junction bases numbered 11, after V lost 2 bases and J lost 5 bases. From germline, CDR1 is SGDLS and CDR2 YYNGEE. CDR3 DNA sequence: TGTGCCAGCAGCGTGGGCGGGGGACTTTGGCGAGATACGCAGTATTTT. Protein product: CASSVGGGLWRDTQYF.

This clone appeared once. This chain joins TRBV5-1 and TRBJ1-1; D is unclear. With 0 bases removed from V and 0 bases from J, the gap between germline ends came to 3 bases. The CDR3 has 13 amino acids. Germline lookup yields CDR1 SGHRS and CDR2 YFSETQ. The CDR3 loop is CASSLDMNTEAFF. CDR3 in DNA: TGCGCCAGCAGCTTGGATATGAACACTGAAGCTTTCTTT. Full variable domain (missing parts from reference TRBV5-1 and TRBJ1-1): KAGVTQTPRYLIKTRGQQVTLSCSPISGHRSVSWYQQTPGQGLQFLFEYFSETQRNKGNFPGRFSGRQFSNSRSEMNVSTLELGDSALYLCASSLDMNTEAFFGQGTRLTVV.

The chain couples TRBV13 to TRBJ1-2; possibly TRBD1 for D (5 bases). This CDR3 comprises 13 residues. Germline V gives CDR1 PRHDT, CDR2 FYEKMQ (reference sequence). V dropped 5 bases and J dropped 7 bases, with 14 bases sitting between them. The CDR3 loop is CASSPAWGAGYTF. Written as DNA, the CDR3 is TGTGCCAGCAGCCCGGCATGGGGCGCTGGCTACACCTTC.

V and J are TRBV10-2 and TRBJ2-2; D unresolved. Trimming took off 7 bases at V and 2 bases at J, with 11 bases between the two ends. CDR1 and CDR2 (germline): WSHSY, SAAADI. CDR3 length: 14 residues. Here the CDR3 reads CASTVGVNTGELFF. The CDR3 coding sequence is TGCGCCAGCACAGTCGGAGTCAACACCGGGGAGCTGTTTTTT.

This clone turned up a few times. This sequence joins TRBV23-1 and TRBJ2-5, with D maybe TRBD2 (5 bases). TRBV23-1 is designated an ORF whose function remains uncertain. The length of the CDR3 is 15 residues. V was trimmed by 1 base and J by 5 bases, leaving 14 bases between them. In nucleotides, the CDR3 is TGCGCCAGCAGTCAATGTAAGAGGGCCCGGGAGACCCAGTACTTC. As protein: CASSQCKRARETQYF.

The chain carries TRBV9 and TRBJ2-2, with D possibly TRBD1 on 5 matching bases. V lost 3 bases to trimming and J lost 1 base, with 13 bases between them. CDR3 length: 16 amino acids. Germline CDR1 SGDLS, CDR2 YYNGEE. The CDR3 loop is CASSAGLGRNTGELFF. CDR3 coding DNA: TGTGCCAGCAGCGCAGGGTTGGGAAGGAACACCGGGGAGCTGTTTTTT.

V is TRBV28 and J is TRBJ2-3, with a tentative D call TRBD2 (6 bases). The CDR3 is 18 residues long. Germline lookup yields CDR1 MDHEN and CDR2 SYDVKM. The V end lost 1 base, the J end lost 0 bases, and 17 bases lay between the germline ends. CDR3 in amino acids: CASSLYPAGVSSTDTQYF. The CDR3 DNA reads as TGTGCCAGCAGTTTATACCCAGCGGGTGTCAGTAGCACAGATACGCAGTATTTT.

The chain recombines TRBV29-1 with TRBJ2-7; possible D gene TRBD1, 5 bases. V gave up 4 bases and J gave up 5 bases, with 12 bases separating them. Per the germline V gene, CDR1 is SQVTM and CDR2 is ANQGSEA. The CDR3 has 12 amino acids. In DNA form, the CDR3 reads TGCAGCGTTGGAGGCAGGGCCAACGAGCAGTACTTC. It codes for CSVGGRANEQYF.

The chain links TRBV29-1 to TRBJ1-2; D is perhaps TRBD1 (6 bases). Trimming stripped 4 bases from V and 8 bases from J, with 14 bases between. The CDR3 is made up of 12 amino acids. Germline CDR1 is SQVTM and CDR2 is ANQGSEA. The CDR3 nucleotides read TGCAGCGTTGGGCCGGACAGCCGCGGCTACACCTTC. It encodes CSVGPDSRGYTF.

This clone was recorded a few times. The gene calls are TRBV7-6 and TRBJ2-5; 8 bases agree with TRBD2. Germline V gene sequence: CDR1 SGHVS, CDR2 FNYEAQ. V shed 7 bases, J shed 5 bases, and the junction held 12 bases outside the gene matches. This CDR3 comprises 15 residues. The CDR3 spells CASTPNPGGGETQYF. In DNA, the CDR3 is TGTGCCAGCACCCCAAACCCGGGAGGGGGGGAGACCCAGTACTTC.

This chain joins TRBV7-2 and TRBJ2-3; D ambiguous. The CDR3 is 12 residues long. With 1 base removed from V and 6 bases from J, the gap between germline ends came to 5 bases. Germline V lookup: CDR1 SGHTA, CDR2 FQGNSA. DNA for the CDR3: TGTGCCAGCAGCTTAGACTTGGATACGCAGTATTTT. This sequence encodes CASSLDLDTQYF.

The chain is built from TRBV27 and TRBJ2-3, with D possibly being TRBD1 (5 bases). V was cut by 5 bases and J by 2 bases, with 14 bases left in between. CDR3 size: 15 residues. Germline assignment: CDR1 MNHEY and CDR2 SMNVEV (reference sequence). The CDR3 bases are TGTGCCAGCAGTCACAGACAGTTACCCACAGATACGCAGTATTTT. Translation gives CASSHRQLPTDTQYF.

This rearrangement joins TRBV5-6 to TRBJ1-3, with a possible D match to TRBD1 (5 bases). CDR1 and CDR2 (germline): SGHDT, YYEEEE. Trimming removed 0 bases at V and 0 bases at J, with 10 bases between. The CDR3 is made up of 16 amino acids. CDR3 protein: CASSLGQLNSGNTIYF. CDR3 nucleotides: TGTGCCAGCAGCTTGGGACAGCTTAACTCTGGAAACACCATATATTTT.

In DNA, the CDR3 is TGTGCCAGCAGCTTAGTTGAGGGGCGGGAATCCCACAATGAGCAGTTCTTC. The encoded protein is CASSLVEGRESHNEQFF. The J gene is TRBJ2-1, the V gene TRBV7-6; perhaps TRBD2 as D (6 bases). The CDR3 consists of 17 residues. Germline V CDR1 and CDR2: SGHVS, FNYEAQ. Trimming stripped 1 base from V and 5 bases from J, with 18 bases between.

This chain connects TRBV2 to TRBJ2-3; possibly TRBD2 for D (5 bases). Germline V gene lookup returns CDR1 SNHLY and CDR2 FYNNEI. V was clipped by 7 bases and J by 2 bases, with 10 bases between them. This CDR3 region has 13 residues. In DNA form, the CDR3 reads TGTGCCAGCAAACGGGATCCCACAGATACGCAGTATTTT. Residues: CASKRDPTDTQYF.

The chain combines TRBV6-5 with TRBJ1-2; D is perhaps TRBD1 (6 bases). The CDR3 is made up of 14 amino acids. Germline CDR1 is MNHEY and CDR2 is SVGAGI. Trimming cost V 4 bases and J 8 bases, with 17 bases left between them. The CDR3 DNA is TGTGCCAGCAGTTCCACGAACCGGGACATGGGCTACACCTTC. Its protein is CASSSTNRDMGYTF.

This clone was seen a few times. This may be a read error: a much more frequent sequence differs by one nucleotide. This sample also contains other DNA sequences that code for the same CDR3. This chain uses TRBV6-1 with TRBJ2-7, with D unclear. This CDR3 has 11 amino acids. The V and J ends lost 2 bases and 4 bases respectively, with 3 bases between them. Germline CDR1 MNHNS, CDR2 SASEGT. CDR3 nucleotide sequence: TGTGCCAGCAGTGAACGGTACGAGCAGTACTTC. Protein: CASSERYEQYF.

In this sample, this clone turned up once. The chain uses TRBV27 and TRBJ1-2, with D tentatively TRBD1 (6 bases). In germline, CDR1 is MNHEY, CDR2 SMNVEV (reference sequence). CDR3 size: 12 residues. The ends were cut back, 6 bases at V and 6 bases at J, with 11 bases in the middle. The CDR3: CASRRGGNGYTF. CDR3 nucleotides: TGTGCCAGCAGACGGGGGGGCAATGGCTACACCTTC.

The chain carries TRBV7-2 and TRBJ1-1, with a weak D call TRBD1 (5 bases). The V gene lost 2 bases and the J gene lost 5 bases, with 9 bases spanning the gap. Per germline, CDR1 SGHTA and CDR2 FQGNSA. The CDR3 loop spans 13 amino acids. The DNA for the CDR3 is TGTGCCAGCAGCTTACAGGGTTCGACTGAAGCTTTCTTT. Its translation: CASSLQGSTEAFF.